A selection of T cell receptor beta chains follows, all from one sample in a study of T cell clonotyping in hematopoietic cell transplantation. Libraries were prepared by immunoSEQ multiplex PCR; TCRdb keeps only in-frame clonotypes and omits some of them. The sample has more than 65,000 clones, around 94% seen once. The specimen was peripheral blood mononuclear cells. These receptors were taken from a man aged 50 to 60 in good health. Some clones in this sample may be carry-over from other donors' samples. CDR3s include the opening cysteine and the closing phenylalanine or tryptophan. A D gene is named only where the DNA matches it firmly. For some rows the clone size is stated as once, few or many, or as a class when expanded; others skip it.

TRBJ2-1 | . | TRBV6-6 | . | TGTGCCAGCAGTAGCGGAAAGCAGTTCTTC | CASSSGKQFF
TRBJ2-2 | . | TRBV5-6 | TRBD1 | TGTGCCAGCAGCGACGACAGGGCCTTTACCGGGGAGCTGTTTTTT | CASSDDRAFTGELFF
TRBJ1-1 | . | TRBV6-5 | . | TGTGCCAGCAGTTACTCGACAGGACCCTTTGGGACTGAAGCTTTCTTT | CASSYSTGPFGTEAFF
TRBJ1-5 | . | TRBV4-3 | TRBD1 | TGCGCCAGCAGCCAAGAGTTGGACAGGAACCAGCCCCAGCATTTT | CASSQELDRNQPQHF
TRBJ1-2 | . | TRBV19 | . | TGTGCCAGTAACGGGAGGGACTATGGCTACACCTTC | CASNGRDYGYTF
TRBJ2-2 | . | TRBV6-5 | TRBD2 | TGTGCCAGCACGATGTACAGCGGGGCCACCGGGGAGCTGTTTTTT | CASTMYSGATGELFF
TRBJ2-7 | . | TRBV28 | . | TGTGCCAGTAGGTCCAGCGGAGTTCACTACGAGCAGTACTTC | CASRSSGVHYEQYF
TRBJ1-3 | . | TRBV5-6 | . | TGTGCCAGCAGCTTCGGGGGGGTCGACACCATATATTTT | CASSFGGVDTIYF
TRBJ2-1 | once | TRBV28 | TRBD2 | TGTGCCAGCAGTCCTTGGACTAGCGGTTACAATGAGCAGTTCTTC | CASSPWTSGYNEQFF
TRBJ1-3 | . | TRBV2 | . | TGTGCCAGCAGTGTTCAGGGGTCCTCTGGAAACACCATATATTTT | CASSVQGSSGNTIYF